This TCR beta chain is drawn from a study of blood T cells in healthy people across ages. General observations from the study: Naive CD4+ cells and diversity were both higher in long-lived donors than in aged donors. Unsorted PBMC input precluded a conclusive naive versus antigen-experienced comparison.

Peripheral blood, approximately 10 milliliters per donor, was collected. Together with a sample-barcoded 5' primer, a J-beta primer mix was included in a second PCR lasting about 7 to 11 cycles. MiXCR, applied by TCRdb to the 5' RACE reads, yields one record per CDR3 protein. The profile shows about 1.4 million distinct CDR3 sequences, approximately 59% of them singletons. Points on this clonotype: The antigen remains undetermined.

The sample comprised blood. This sequence was found in a man between 18 and 29 years old in good health.

DNA of the CDR3: TGTGCCAGCCCCCAAACGGGACAGCTCACCGGGGAGCTGTTTTTT. It codes for CASPQTGQLTGELFF. The chain employs TRBV2 and TRBJ2-2; the match to TRBD1 covers 7 bases. The germline V gene has CDR1 SNHLY and CDR2 FYNNEI. V lost 8 bases, J lost 4 bases, and 10 bases stayed unmatched. The CDR3 consists of 15 residues. The full variable domain, in which reference TRBV2 and TRBJ2-2 provide the parts outside the CDR3, is EPEVTQTPSHQVTQMGQEVILRCVPISNHLYFYWYRQILGQKVEFLVSFYNNEISEKSEIFDDQFSVERPDGSNFTLKIRSTKLEDSAMYFCASPQTGQLTGELFFGEGSRLTVL.